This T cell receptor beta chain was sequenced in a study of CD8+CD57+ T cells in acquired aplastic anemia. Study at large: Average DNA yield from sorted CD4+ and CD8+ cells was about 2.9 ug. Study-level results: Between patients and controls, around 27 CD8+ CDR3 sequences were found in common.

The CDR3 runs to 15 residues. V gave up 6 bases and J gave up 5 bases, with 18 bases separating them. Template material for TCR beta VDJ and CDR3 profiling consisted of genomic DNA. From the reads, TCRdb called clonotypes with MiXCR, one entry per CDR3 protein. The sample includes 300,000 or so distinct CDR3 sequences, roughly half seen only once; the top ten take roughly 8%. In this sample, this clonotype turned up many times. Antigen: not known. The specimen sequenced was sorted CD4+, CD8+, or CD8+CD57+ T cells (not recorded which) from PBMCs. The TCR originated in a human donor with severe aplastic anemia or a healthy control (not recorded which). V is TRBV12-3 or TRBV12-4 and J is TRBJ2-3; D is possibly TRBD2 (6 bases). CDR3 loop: CASSPRDLSLDTQYF. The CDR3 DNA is TGTGCCAGCAGCCCCCGGGACTTGTCCTTAGATACGCAGTATTTT.